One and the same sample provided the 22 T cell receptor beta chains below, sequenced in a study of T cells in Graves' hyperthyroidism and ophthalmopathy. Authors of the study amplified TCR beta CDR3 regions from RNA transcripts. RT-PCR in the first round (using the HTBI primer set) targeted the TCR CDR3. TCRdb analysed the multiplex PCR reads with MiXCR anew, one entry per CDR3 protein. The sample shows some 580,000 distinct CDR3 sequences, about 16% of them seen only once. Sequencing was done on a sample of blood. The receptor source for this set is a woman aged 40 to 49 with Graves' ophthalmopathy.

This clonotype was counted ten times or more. CDR3 sequence reads: CASSQDDGGYNEQFF. CDR3 sequence (DNA): TGTGCCAGCAGCCAAGATGATGGAGGCTACAATGAGCAGTTCTTC. The chain employs TRBV3-1 and TRBJ2-1, with a weak D call TRBD2 (5 bases). CDR1 and CDR2 (germline): LGHDT, YNNKEL (reference sequence). This CDR3 is 15 amino acids long. V dropped 0 bases and J dropped 3 bases, with 9 bases sitting between them.

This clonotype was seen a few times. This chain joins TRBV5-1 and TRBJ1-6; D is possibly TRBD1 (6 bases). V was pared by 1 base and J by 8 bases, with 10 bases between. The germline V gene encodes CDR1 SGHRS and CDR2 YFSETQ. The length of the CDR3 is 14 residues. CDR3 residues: CASSLTGPDSPLHF. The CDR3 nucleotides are TGCGCCAGCAGCTTGACAGGGCCTGATTCACCCCTCCACTTT.

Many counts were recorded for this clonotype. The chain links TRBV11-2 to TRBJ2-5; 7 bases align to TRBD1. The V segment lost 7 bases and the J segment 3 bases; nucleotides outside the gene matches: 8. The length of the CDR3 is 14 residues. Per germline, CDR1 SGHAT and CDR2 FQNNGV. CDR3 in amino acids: CASIRTGTEETQYF. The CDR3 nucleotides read TGTGCCAGCATCAGAACCGGGACAGAAGAGACCCAGTACTTC.

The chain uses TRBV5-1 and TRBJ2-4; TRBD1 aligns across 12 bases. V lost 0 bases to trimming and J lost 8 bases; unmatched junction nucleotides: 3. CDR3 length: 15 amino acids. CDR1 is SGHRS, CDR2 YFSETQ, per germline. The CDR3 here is CASSLGDRGRDIQYF. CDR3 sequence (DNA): TGCGCCAGCAGCTTGGGGGACAGGGGGCGAGACATTCAGTACTTC.

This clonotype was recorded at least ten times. CDR3 DNA sequence: TGTGCCAGCAGCCCGAGAGGACAGGGGGATACAGATACGCAGTATTTT. Amino acids: CASSPRGQGDTDTQYF. This chain uses TRBV11-2 with TRBJ2-3, with 10 bases matching TRBD1. This CDR3 is built from 16 residues. The V gene's germline CDR1 is SGHAT and CDR2 FQNNGV. Trimming took 5 bases from V and 3 from J; bases not matched to a gene: 8.

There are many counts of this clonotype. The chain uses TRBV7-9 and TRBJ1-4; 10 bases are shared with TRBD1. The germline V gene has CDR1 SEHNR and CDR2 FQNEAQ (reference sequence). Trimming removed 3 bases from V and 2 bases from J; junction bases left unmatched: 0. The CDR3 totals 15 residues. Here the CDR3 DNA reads TGTGCCAGCAGCTTGGGACAGGGGACTAATGAAAAACTGTTTTTT. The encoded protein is CASSLGQGTNEKLFF.

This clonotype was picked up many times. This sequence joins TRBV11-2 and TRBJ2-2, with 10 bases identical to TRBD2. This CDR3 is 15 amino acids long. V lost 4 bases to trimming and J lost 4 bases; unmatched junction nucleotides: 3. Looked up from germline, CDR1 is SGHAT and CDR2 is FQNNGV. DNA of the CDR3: TGTGCCAGCAGCTCCGTAGCGGGAGGCACCGGGGAGCTGTTTTTT. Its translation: CASSSVAGGTGELFF.

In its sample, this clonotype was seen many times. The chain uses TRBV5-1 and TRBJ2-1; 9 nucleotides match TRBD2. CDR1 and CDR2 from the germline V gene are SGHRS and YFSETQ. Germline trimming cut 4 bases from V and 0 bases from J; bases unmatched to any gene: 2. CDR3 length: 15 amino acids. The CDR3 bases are TGCGCCAGCAGCCAAGCGGGAGGCTCCTACAATGAGCAGTTCTTC. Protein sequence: CASSQAGGSYNEQFF. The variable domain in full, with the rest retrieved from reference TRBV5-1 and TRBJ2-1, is KAGVTQTPRYLIKTRGQQVTLSCSPISGHRSVSWYQQTPGQGLQFLFEYFSETQRNKGNFPGRFSGRQFSNSRSEMNVSTLELGDSALYLCASSQAGGSYNEQFFGPGTRLTVL.

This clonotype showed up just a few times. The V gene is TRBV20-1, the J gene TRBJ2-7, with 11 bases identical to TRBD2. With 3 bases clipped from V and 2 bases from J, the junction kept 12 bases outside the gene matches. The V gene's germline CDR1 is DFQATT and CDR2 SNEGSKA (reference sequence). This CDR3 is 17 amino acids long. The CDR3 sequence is CSASSLAGLAVPYEQYF. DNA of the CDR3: TGCAGTGCTAGTAGTCTCGCGGGACTAGCGGTTCCCTACGAGCAGTACTTC.

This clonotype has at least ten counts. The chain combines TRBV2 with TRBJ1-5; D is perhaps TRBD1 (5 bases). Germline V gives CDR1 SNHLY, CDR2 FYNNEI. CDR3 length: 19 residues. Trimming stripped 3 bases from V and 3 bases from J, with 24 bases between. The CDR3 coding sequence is TGTGCCAGCAGTGATAACAGGTTCCCCGCGGACGGTTTCAATCAGCCCCAGCATTTT. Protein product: CASSDNRFPADGFNQPQHF. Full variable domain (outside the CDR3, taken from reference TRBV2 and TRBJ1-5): EPEVTQTPSHQVTQMGQEVILRCVPISNHLYFYWYRQILGQKVEFLVSFYNNEISEKSEIFDDQFSVERPDGSNFTLKIRSTKLEDSAMYFCASSDNRFPADGFNQPQHFGDGTRLSIL.

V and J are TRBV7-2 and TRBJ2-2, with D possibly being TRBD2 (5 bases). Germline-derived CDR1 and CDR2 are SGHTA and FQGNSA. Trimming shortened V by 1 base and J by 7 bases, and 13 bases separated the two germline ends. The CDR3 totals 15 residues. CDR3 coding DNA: TGTGCCAGCAGCTTAGACGTGACTACCTACGGGGAGCTGTTTTTT. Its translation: CASSLDVTTYGELFF.

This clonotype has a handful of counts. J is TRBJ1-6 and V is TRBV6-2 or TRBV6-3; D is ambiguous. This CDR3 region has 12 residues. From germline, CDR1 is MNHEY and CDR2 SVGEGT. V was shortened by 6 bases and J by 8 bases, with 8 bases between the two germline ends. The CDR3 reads CASRRGDSPLHF. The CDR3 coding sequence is TGTGCCAGCAGGCGAGGAGATTCACCCCTCCACTTT.

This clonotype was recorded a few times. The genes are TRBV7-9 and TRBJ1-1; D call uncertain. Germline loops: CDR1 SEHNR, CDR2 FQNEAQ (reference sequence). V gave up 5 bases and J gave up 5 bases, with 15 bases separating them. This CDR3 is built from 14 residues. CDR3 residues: CASSARPKTTEAFF. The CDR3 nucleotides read TGTGCCAGCAGCGCCCGGCCAAAAACGACTGAAGCTTTCTTT.

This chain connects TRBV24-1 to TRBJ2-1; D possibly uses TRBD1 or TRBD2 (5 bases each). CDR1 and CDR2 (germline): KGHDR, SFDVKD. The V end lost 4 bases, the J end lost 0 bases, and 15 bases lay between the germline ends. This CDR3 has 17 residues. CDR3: CATSDPLGTVSYNEQFF. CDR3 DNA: TGTGCCACCAGTGACCCCCTCGGGACCGTCTCCTACAATGAGCAGTTCTTC.

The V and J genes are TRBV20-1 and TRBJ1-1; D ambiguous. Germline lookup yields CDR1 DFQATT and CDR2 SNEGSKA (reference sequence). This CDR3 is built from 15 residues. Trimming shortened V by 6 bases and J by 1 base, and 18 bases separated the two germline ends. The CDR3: CSARAWGEQNTEAFF. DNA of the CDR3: TGCAGTGCGCGGGCCTGGGGAGAACAGAACACTGAAGCTTTCTTT.

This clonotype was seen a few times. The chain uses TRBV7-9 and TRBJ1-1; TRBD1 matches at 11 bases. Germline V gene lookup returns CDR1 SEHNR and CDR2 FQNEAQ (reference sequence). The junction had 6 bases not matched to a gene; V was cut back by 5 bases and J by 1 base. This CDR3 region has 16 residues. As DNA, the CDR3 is TGTGCCAGCAGCCCGGGGACAGGGGGTGGGAACACTGAAGCTTTCTTT. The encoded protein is CASSPGTGGGNTEAFF.

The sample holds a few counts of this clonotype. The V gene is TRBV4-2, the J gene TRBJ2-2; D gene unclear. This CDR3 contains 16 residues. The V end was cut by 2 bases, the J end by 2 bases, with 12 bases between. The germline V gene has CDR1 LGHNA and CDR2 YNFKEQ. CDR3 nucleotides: TGTGCCAGCAGCCAATCGGGCCCCGAAAACACCGGGGAGCTGTTTTTT. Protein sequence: CASSQSGPENTGELFF.

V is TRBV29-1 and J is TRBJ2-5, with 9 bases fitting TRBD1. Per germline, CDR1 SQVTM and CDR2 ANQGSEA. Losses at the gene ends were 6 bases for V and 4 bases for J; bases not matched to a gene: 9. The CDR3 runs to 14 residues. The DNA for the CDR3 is TGCAGCGTCGTCCCGGGACAGGGAAGAGAGACCCAGTACTTC. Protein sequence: CSVVPGQGRETQYF.

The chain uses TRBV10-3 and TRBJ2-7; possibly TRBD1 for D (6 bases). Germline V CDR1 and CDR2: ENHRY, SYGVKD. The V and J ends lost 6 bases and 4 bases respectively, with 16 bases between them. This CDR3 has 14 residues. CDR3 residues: CAISPAGTIYEQYF. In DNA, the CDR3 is TGTGCCATCAGCCCCGCCGGGACAATATACGAGCAGTACTTC.

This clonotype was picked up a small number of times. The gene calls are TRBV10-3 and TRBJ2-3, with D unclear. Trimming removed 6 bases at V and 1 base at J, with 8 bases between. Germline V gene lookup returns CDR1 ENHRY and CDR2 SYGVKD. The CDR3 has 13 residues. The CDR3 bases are TGTGCCATCAGGGGGATTGGCACAGATACGCAGTATTTT. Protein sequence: CAIRGIGTDTQYF.

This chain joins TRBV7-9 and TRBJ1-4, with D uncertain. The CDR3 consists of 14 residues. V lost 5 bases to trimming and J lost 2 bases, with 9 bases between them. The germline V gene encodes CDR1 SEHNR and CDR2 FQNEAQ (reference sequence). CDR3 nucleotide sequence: TGTGCCAGCAGCGATAGGGATACTAATGAAAAACTGTTTTTT. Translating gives CASSDRDTNEKLFF.

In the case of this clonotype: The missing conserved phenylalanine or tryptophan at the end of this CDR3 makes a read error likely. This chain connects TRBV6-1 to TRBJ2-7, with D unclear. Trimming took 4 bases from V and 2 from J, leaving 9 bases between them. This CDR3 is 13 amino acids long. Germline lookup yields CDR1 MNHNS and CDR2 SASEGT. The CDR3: CASSVAGTYEQYL. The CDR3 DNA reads TGTGCCAGCAGTGTTGCAGGAACCTACGAGCAGTACCTC.